The source of this T cell receptor beta chain is a study of T cell repertoires in cytomegalovirus infection. As concerns this clonotype: Its target is unknown.

TCRdb reprocessed the reads via MiXCR and lists one record per CDR3 protein. Of some 700,000 distinct CDR3 sequences listed, around a third are singletons. After removal of 8 bases from V and 4 bases from J, the junction contained 4 bases not matched to a gene. Germline loops: CDR1 ENHRY, CDR2 SYGVKD. The CDR3 sequence is 13 residues long. Source: cultured PBMCs, taken from culture after CMV antigen stimulation. The rearrangement links TRBV10-3 to TRBJ2-3; 9 bases are shared with TRBD2. The clonotype comes from a human donor in good health (CMV status not recorded). Some clones in this sample may be carry-over from other donors' samples. CDR3 DNA sequence: TGTGCCATCCTAGCGGGATTCTCAGATACGCAGTATTTT. This translates into CAILAGFSDTQYF.